One and the same sample provided the 21 T cell receptor beta chains below, sequenced in a study of technical replicates of blood from several donors. Produced via immunoSEQ multiplex PCR; TCRdb's table is partial and in-frame only. The data contain tens of thousands of clones, around 94% of them seen just once; the ten biggest clones take up approximately 0.25%. Sequencing was performed on T cells isolated from PBMCs. These receptors were collected from a human donor in good health.

V is TRBV5-6 and J is TRBJ1-2; 12 bases fit TRBD1. The germline CDR1 and CDR2 sequences are SGHDT and YYEEEE. CDR3 length: 16 amino acids. J was trimmed by 6 bases and V by 5 bases; bases with no gene match: 11. CDR3 in amino acids: CASSYPGTGGINGYTF. The CDR3 DNA is TGTGCCAGCAGTTATCCCGGGACAGGGGGCATAAATGGCTACACCTTC.

The chain links TRBV6-5 to TRBJ1-5; 9 bases line up with TRBD1. Germline V gives CDR1 MNHEY, CDR2 SVGAGI. The CDR3 consists of 15 residues. V was pared by 5 bases and J by 6 bases, with 8 bases of the junction left unmatched. The CDR3 protein is CASSHVQGASQPQHF. The CDR3 DNA sequence: TGTGCCAGCAGTCACGTACAGGGGGCGAGTCAGCCCCAGCATTTT.

The chain combines TRBV27 with TRBJ2-1; D perhaps matches TRBD2 (6 bases). The germline CDR1 and CDR2 sequences are MNHEY and SMNVEV (reference sequence). Trimming took 5 bases from V and 6 from J, leaving 20 bases between them. This CDR3 spans 16 amino acids. CDR3 sequence: CASSPLGWGEGNEQFF. CDR3 sequence (DNA): TGTGCCAGCAGTCCCCTGGGGTGGGGGGAAGGCAATGAGCAGTTCTTC.

V gene TRBV10-3 combines with J gene TRBJ1-2; TRBD1 matches 8 bases. CDR3 size: 16 residues. Germline-derived CDR1 and CDR2 are ENHRY and SYGVKD. J lost 3 bases, V lost 3 bases, and 9 bases had no gene match. The CDR3 region is CAISDVPGQGHYGYTF. The CDR3 nucleotides are TGTGCCATCAGTGACGTCCCCGGACAGGGTCACTATGGCTACACCTTC.

This sequence joins TRBV28 and TRBJ1-1; 9 bases fit TRBD1. From germline, CDR1 is MDHEN and CDR2 SYDVKM. The CDR3 covers 17 residues. V lost 2 bases, J lost 4 bases, and 11 bases stayed unmatched. In nucleotides, the CDR3 is TGTGCCAGCAGTTTAGCGGGACAGGGTCGTTCGTTCACTGAAGCTTTCTTT. Its protein is CASSLAGQGRSFTEAFF.

The chain recombines TRBV4-1 with TRBJ1-4; 9 nucleotides align to TRBD1. This CDR3 contains 15 residues. V lost 4 bases and J lost 4; bases outside the gene matches: 4. The germline gives CDR1 MGHRA, CDR2 YSYEKL. The CDR3 DNA reads TGCGCCAGCAGCCCCCACAGGGGGCGTAATGAAAAACTGTTTTTT. Translated, it gives CASSPHRGRNEKLFF.

The CDR3 coding sequence is TGTGCCAGCAGTTACTCGAGTTCGGGCGAGCAGTACTTC. This sequence encodes CASSYSSSGEQYF. This chain joins TRBV6-6 and TRBJ2-7; D unclear. The V and J ends lost 0 bases and 6 bases respectively, with 9 bases between them. Germline V gene sequence: CDR1 MNHNY, CDR2 SVGAGI (reference sequence). CDR3 length: 13 residues.

This chain connects TRBV7-8 to TRBJ2-7; TRBD1 agrees at 8 bases. Germline V gene lookup returns CDR1 SGHVS and CDR2 FQNEAQ. The CDR3 is made up of 16 amino acids. The V and J ends lost 4 bases and 5 bases, in that order; junction bases with no gene match: 13. For the CDR3, the DNA is TGTGCCAGCAGCTACGTGGAAAGGGACAGGTCTGACGAGCAGTACTTC. This codes for CASSYVERDRSDEQYF.

The chain uses TRBV14 and TRBJ2-2; possibly TRBD1 for D (6 bases). CDR1 and CDR2 from the germline V gene are SGHDN and FVKESK. With 4 bases removed from V and 3 bases from J, the gap between germline ends came to 15 bases. There are 16 residues in the CDR3. CDR3 region: CASSPRQGLHTGELFF. As DNA, the CDR3 is TGTGCCAGCAGCCCCCGCCAGGGGCTGCACACCGGGGAGCTGTTTTTT.

The chain recombines TRBV7-9 with TRBJ2-7; TRBD2 is a possible D gene (5 bases). Per germline, CDR1 SEHNR and CDR2 FQNEAQ (reference sequence). CDR3 length: 13 residues. The germline V and J ends were trimmed by 1 base and 7 bases, with 11 bases remaining between them. The CDR3 here is CASSLGGRGEQYF. The DNA for the CDR3 is TGTGCCAGCAGCTTAGGAGGGAGAGGTGAGCAGTACTTC.

The rearrangement uses TRBV6-1 and TRBJ1-2; 10 bases agree with TRBD1. The CDR3 sequence is 14 residues long. With 7 bases clipped from V and 4 bases from J, the junction kept 6 bases outside the gene matches. Germline CDR1 MNHNS, CDR2 SASEGT. The CDR3 sequence: CASIRQGAGYGYTF. The CDR3 region has the DNA TGTGCCAGCATAAGACAGGGGGCTGGCTATGGCTACACCTTC.

The rearrangement links TRBV19 to TRBJ1-4, with 7 bases matching TRBD1. CDR1 LNHDA and CDR2 SQIVND come from the germline V gene (reference sequence). The CDR3 loop spans 18 amino acids. With 5 bases clipped from V and 0 bases from J, the junction kept 12 bases outside the gene matches. CDR3 in amino acids: CASSYDRVNRATNEKLFF. The CDR3 nucleotides are TGTGCCAGTAGTTACGACAGGGTAAACAGAGCAACTAATGAAAAACTGTTTTTT.

The V and J genes are TRBV5-1 and TRBJ2-1, with 8 nucleotides matching TRBD1. This CDR3 has 15 amino acids. Germline V CDR1 and CDR2: SGHRS, YFSETQ. V gave up 3 bases and J gave up 8 bases; unmatched junction bases: 10. CDR3 DNA: TGCGCCAGCAGCTCGAGGGGACAGGCCTGGGATGAGCAGTTCTTC. Translation: CASSSRGQAWDEQFF.

CDR3 sequence reads: CASSLQGMNTEAFF. CDR3 sequence (DNA): TGTGCCAGCAGTTTACAGGGGATGAACACTGAAGCTTTCTTT. The gene calls are TRBV2 and TRBJ1-1; 7 nucleotides match TRBD1. Trimming at V came to 5 bases and at J to 0 bases, leaving 3 bases not matched to a gene. The germline V gene has CDR1 SNHLY and CDR2 FYNNEI. The CDR3 consists of 14 residues.

Written as DNA, the CDR3 is TGTGCCAGCAGTTCTAAGATAAACACCGGGGAGCTGTTTTTT. Translated, it gives CASSSKINTGELFF. The J gene is TRBJ2-2, the V gene TRBV28; D ambiguous. Trimming removed 4 bases at V and 2 bases at J, with 8 bases between. Germline CDR1 reads MDHEN; CDR2 reads SYDVKM. The CDR3 consists of 14 residues.

The DNA of the CDR3 is TGTGCCAGCAGTCCAACCGGACACCCCAATCAGCCCCAGCATTTT. Its protein product is CASSPTGHPNQPQHF. The chain couples TRBV27 to TRBJ1-5, with TRBD1 as a possible D gene (5 bases). Germline V gene data show CDR1 as MNHEY and CDR2 as SMNVEV (reference sequence). V gave up 5 bases and J gave up 3 bases, with 14 bases separating them. The CDR3 is made up of 15 amino acids.

The rearrangement joins TRBV11-2 to TRBJ2-7; D perhaps matches TRBD2 (6 bases). V was cut by 5 bases and J by 2 bases, with 10 bases left in between. The CDR3 extends over 13 amino acids. CDR1 is SGHAT and CDR2 is FQNNGV in the germline V gene. For the CDR3, the DNA is TGTGCCAGCAGCGGGGGGAGAGCCTACGAGCAGTACTTC. As protein: CASSGGRAYEQYF. Drawing the rest from reference TRBV11-2 and TRBJ2-7, the complete variable domain is EAGVAQSPRYKIIEKRQSVAFWCNPISGHATLYWYQQILGQGPKLLIQFQNNGVVDDSQLPKDRFSAERLKGVDSTLKIQPAKLEDSAVYLCASSGGRAYEQYFGPGTRLTVT.

The rearrangement joins TRBV27 to TRBJ1-1, with unresolved D. The germline V gene has CDR1 MNHEY and CDR2 SMNVEV (reference sequence). There are 11 residues in the CDR3. V gave up 8 bases and J gave up 9 bases, with 13 bases separating them. CDR3 nucleotides: TGTGCCAGCGGGAGGGTGCCCAAAGCTTTCTTT. The encoded protein is CASGRVPKAFF.

The chain employs TRBV19 and TRBJ2-7, with 11 bases lining up with TRBD1. V lost 4 bases to trimming and J lost 4 bases; unmatched junction nucleotides: 3. Germline lookup yields CDR1 LNHDA and CDR2 SQIVND (reference sequence). The CDR3 loop spans 14 amino acids. The CDR3 DNA reads as TGTGCCAGTAGTAGGACAGGGGGCCCATACGAGCAGTACTTC. Its translation is CASSRTGGPYEQYF. Full variable domain (remainder filled in from reference TRBV19 and TRBJ2-7): DGGITQSPKYLFRKEGQNVTLSCEQNLNHDAMYWYRQDPGQGLRLIYYSQIVNDFQKGDIAEGYSVSREKKESFPLTVTSAQKNPTAFYLCASSRTGGPYEQYFGPGTRLTVT.

The CDR3 bases are TGTGCCAGCAGTGAGCGGGGGTCCGCCGCCTATAATTCACCCCTCCACTTT. This sequence encodes CASSERGSAAYNSPLHF. This chain links TRBV2 with TRBJ1-6; D possibly corresponds to TRBD1 (5 bases). CDR1 is SNHLY and CDR2 is FYNNEI in the germline V gene. The CDR3 length is 17 residues. Trimming removed 3 bases from V and 2 bases from J, with 14 bases in between.

The chain links TRBV19 to TRBJ1-5, with TRBD1 matching 8 bases. The CDR3 spans 17 residues. V was clipped by 6 bases and J by 2 bases; unmatched bases: 12. Germline-derived CDR1 and CDR2 are LNHDA and SQIVND (reference sequence). The CDR3 bases are TGTGCCAGTAGCAATTGGGTAGACAGGGGTGGCAATCAGCCCCAGCATTTT. Amino acid sequence: CASSNWVDRGGNQPQHF. Full variable domain (missing parts from reference TRBV19 and TRBJ1-5): DGGITQSPKYLFRKEGQNVTLSCEQNLNHDAMYWYRQDPGQGLRLIYYSQIVNDFQKGDIAEGYSVSREKKESFPLTVTSAQKNPTAFYLCASSNWVDRGGNQPQHFGDGTRLSIL.